These 9 T cell receptor beta chains share one sample of origin, sequenced in a study of technical replicates of blood from several donors. The method was immunoSEQ multiplex PCR; TCRdb's version includes in-frame clones alone and lacks a portion of them. The data show 55,000 to 75,000 clones, approximately 83% seen once. The specimen was PBMCs. All receptors derive from a human donor in good health. Some clones in this sample may be carry-over from other donors' samples.

V and J are TRBV2 and TRBJ1-1, with TRBD1 matching over 7 bases. J lost 2 bases, V lost 6 bases, and 3 bases had no gene match. This CDR3 contains 13 residues. Germline V CDR1 and CDR2: SNHLY, FYNNEI. This chain's CDR3 is CASRDRLNTEAFF. For the CDR3, the DNA is TGTGCCAGCAGGGACAGGCTAAACACTGAAGCTTTCTTT.

The chain employs TRBV5-1 and TRBJ2-7; maybe TRBD2 (5 bases). Germline CDR1 is SGHRS and CDR2 is YFSETQ. V gave up 2 bases and J gave up 4 bases, with 10 bases separating them. CDR3 length: 13 residues. CDR3 DNA: TGCGCCAGCAGCTTCGGGGTACGGTACGAGCAGTACTTC. Residues: CASSFGVRYEQYF.

The genes are TRBV29-1 and TRBJ2-1; 9 bases are a match to TRBD2. The CDR3 consists of 14 residues. CDR1 and CDR2 (germline): SQVTM, ANQGSEA. With V trimmed by 7 bases and J by 0 bases, 4 bases remained unmatched. CDR3 sequence reads: CSGLAASSYNEQFF. CDR3 coding DNA: TGCAGCGGACTAGCGGCGAGCTCCTACAATGAGCAGTTCTTC.

The gene calls are TRBV12-5 and TRBJ2-3; TRBD2 matches 9 bases. V lost 6 bases and J lost 5; bases outside the gene matches: 6. The CDR3 is 14 residues long. Germline values: CDR1 LGHNT, CDR2 FRNRAP. CDR3 sequence: CASGLAGIVDTQYF. The CDR3 DNA follows: TGTGCTAGTGGCCTAGCGGGAATCGTAGATACGCAGTATTTT.

This sequence joins TRBV30 and TRBJ1-1; D gene unclear. This CDR3 is 11 amino acids long. CDR1 is GTSNPN, CDR2 SVGIG, per germline (reference sequence). V was shortened by 1 base and J by 7 bases, with 7 bases between the two germline ends. The CDR3 nucleotides are TGTGCCTGGAGTGACACCCTTGAAGCTTTCTTT. It encodes CAWSDTLEAFF.

This rearrangement joins TRBV30 to TRBJ2-2; 9 bases line up with TRBD2. The CDR3 extends over 16 amino acids. Germline V gene lookup returns CDR1 GTSNPN and CDR2 SVGIG (reference sequence). V shed 0 bases and J 5 bases; nucleotides not matched to a gene: 7. The CDR3 sequence is CAWSVWRLAGTGELFF. The CDR3 bases are TGTGCCTGGAGTGTCTGGCGTCTAGCGGGGACCGGGGAGCTGTTTTTT.

The rearrangement uses TRBV7-9 and TRBJ2-2; TRBD1 might be the D (6 bases). The germline V gene has CDR1 SEHNR and CDR2 FQNEAQ (reference sequence). CDR3 length equals 12 residues. The V gene lost 6 bases and the J gene lost 6 bases, with 8 bases spanning the gap. In DNA, the CDR3 is TGTGCCAGCAGGAGGGGGTCCGGGGAGCTGTTTTTT. The encoded protein is CASRRGSGELFF.

The chain joins TRBV10-3 to TRBJ2-1; 15 bases are a match to TRBD2. J was trimmed by 1 base and V by 8 bases; bases with no gene match: 6. The CDR3 sequence is 17 residues long. Germline lookup yields CDR1 ENHRY and CDR2 SYGVKD. CDR3 amino acids: CAIGSGTSGGSYNEQFF. As DNA, the CDR3 is TGTGCCATCGGATCCGGGACTAGCGGGGGGTCCTACAATGAGCAGTTCTTC.

The chain has TRBV2 and TRBJ2-7; the match to TRBD2 covers 12 bases. Per the germline V gene, CDR1 is SNHLY and CDR2 is FYNNEI. Losses at the gene ends were 6 bases for V and 7 bases for J; bases not matched to a gene: 7. CDR3 length: 14 amino acids. For the CDR3, the DNA is TGTGCCAGCAGCCGACTAGCGGGGGCGAGAGAGCAGTACTTC. Protein product: CASSRLAGAREQYF. Filled out from reference TRBV2 and TRBJ2-7, the complete variable domain reads EPEVTQTPSHQVTQMGQEVILRCVPISNHLYFYWYRQILGQKVEFLVSFYNNEISEKSEIFDDQFSVERPDGSNFTLKIRSTKLEDSAMYFCASSRLAGAREQYFGPGTRLTVT.